Shown below are 7 T cell receptor beta chains from a single sample sequenced in a study of T cells in Graves' hyperthyroidism and ophthalmopathy. Authors of the study amplified TCR beta CDR3 regions from RNA transcripts. HTBI primers drove first-round RT-PCR of the TCR CDR3. Using its own MiXCR run on the multiplex PCR reads, TCRdb lists one record per CDR3 protein. This sample has under 350,000 distinct CDR3 sequences, with less than 30% found just once. Sequenced material: blood. The receptors stem from a man aged 40-49 years with Graves' hyperthyroidism that later progressed to Graves' ophthalmopathy.

This clonotype was seen ten or more times. The J gene is TRBJ1-1, the V gene TRBV7-3; weak D call: TRBD1 (6 bases). V gave up 5 bases and J gave up 3 bases, with 19 bases separating them. The V gene's germline CDR1 is SGHTA and CDR2 FQGTGA. The CDR3 is made up of 16 amino acids. CDR3 sequence: CASSPNPQGMDTEAFF. The CDR3 nucleotides are TGTGCCAGCAGCCCTAACCCACAGGGCATGGACACTGAAGCTTTCTTT.

There are many counts of this clonotype. The chain has TRBV6-1 and TRBJ2-7, with D perhaps given as TRBD1 or TRBD2 (5 bases each). This CDR3 is 15 amino acids long. V was cut by 1 base and J by 3 bases, with 13 bases left in between. Germline V gene sequence: CDR1 MNHNS, CDR2 SASEGT. The CDR3 sequence is CASSEGRGRNYEQYF. Here the CDR3 DNA reads TGTGCCAGCAGTGAAGGACGGGGCCGAAACTACGAGCAGTACTTC.

The V call is TRBV12-3 or TRBV12-4, the J call TRBJ1-1, with 8 bases identical to TRBD1. After removal of 8 bases from V and 2 bases from J, the junction contained 10 bases not matched to a gene. The CDR3 spans 15 residues. CDR3 in DNA: TGTGCCAGCGACCCACAGGGGGGCTCTAACACTGAAGCTTTCTTT. Residues: CASDPQGGSNTEAFF.

This clonotype was counted at least ten times. The rearrangement joins TRBV18 to TRBJ2-5, with a weak D call TRBD2 (5 bases). The V end lost 1 base, the J end lost 1 base, and 7 bases lay between the germline ends. The CDR3 extends over 14 amino acids. Germline V lookup: CDR1 KGHSH, CDR2 LQKENI. The DNA for the CDR3 is TGTGCCAGCTCACCACGCCGGGGCCAAGAGACCCAGTACTTC. It specifies CASSPRRGQETQYF.

The table lists this clonotype with many counts. The V call is TRBV9, the J call TRBJ2-5; 10 nucleotides agree with TRBD1. J was trimmed by 2 bases and V by 3 bases; bases with no gene match: 7. Germline CDR1 reads SGDLS; CDR2 reads YYNGEE. CDR3 length equals 16 residues. CDR3 DNA sequence: TGTGCCAGCAGCGCTGGGGACAGGGGAATACAAGAGACCCAGTACTTC. It specifies CASSAGDRGIQETQYF.

The table lists this clonotype with many counts. This sequence joins TRBV11-3 and TRBJ1-1, with D perhaps TRBD1 (6 bases). The germline V gene has CDR1 SGHNT and CDR2 YENEEA. CDR3 length: 14 residues. V dropped 4 bases and J dropped 0 bases, with 9 bases sitting between them. The chain's CDR3 is CASSSGQMNTEAFF. For the CDR3, the DNA is TGTGCCAGCAGCTCCGGACAGATGAACACTGAAGCTTTCTTT.

This clonotype was seen ten or more times. CDR3 coding DNA: TGCAGTGCGTCACAGGGGGCCAATCAGCCCCAGCATTTT. Its translation is CSASQGANQPQHF. V gene TRBV20-1 combines with J gene TRBJ1-5; TRBD1 matches 9 bases. Germline V CDR1 and CDR2: DFQATT, SNEGSKA (reference sequence). This CDR3 comprises 13 residues. Unmatched junction bases numbered 3, after V lost 6 bases and J lost 3 bases.